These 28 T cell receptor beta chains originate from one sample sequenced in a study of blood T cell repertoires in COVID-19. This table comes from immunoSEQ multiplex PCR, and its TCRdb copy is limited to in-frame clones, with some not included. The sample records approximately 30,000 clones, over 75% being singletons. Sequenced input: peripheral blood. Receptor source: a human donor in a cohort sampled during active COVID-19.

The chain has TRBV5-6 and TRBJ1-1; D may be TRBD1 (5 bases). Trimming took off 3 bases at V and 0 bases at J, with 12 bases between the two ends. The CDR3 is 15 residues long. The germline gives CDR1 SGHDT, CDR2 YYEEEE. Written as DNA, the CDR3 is TGTGCCAGCAGCTCCTACAGACAGATGAACACTGAAGCTTTCTTT. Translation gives CASSSYRQMNTEAFF.

CDR3 in amino acids: CASSLRDQPQHF. Here the CDR3 DNA reads TGTGCCAGTAGTTTGAGAGATCAGCCCCAGCATTTT. The chain couples TRBV19 to TRBJ1-5; D remains ambiguous. This CDR3 contains 12 residues. Trimming stripped 5 bases from V and 5 bases from J, with 7 bases between. CDR1 and CDR2 (germline): LNHDA, SQIVND (reference sequence).

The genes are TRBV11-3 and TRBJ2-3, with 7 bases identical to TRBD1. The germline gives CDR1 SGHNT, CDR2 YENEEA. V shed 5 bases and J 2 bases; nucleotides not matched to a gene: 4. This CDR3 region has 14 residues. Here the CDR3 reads CASSTGQITDTQYF. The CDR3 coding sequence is TGTGCCAGCAGCACGGGACAGATCACAGATACGCAGTATTTT.

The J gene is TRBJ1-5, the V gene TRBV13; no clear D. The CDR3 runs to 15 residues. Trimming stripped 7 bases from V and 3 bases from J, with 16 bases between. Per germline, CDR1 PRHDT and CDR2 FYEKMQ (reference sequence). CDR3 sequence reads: CASNTPLAYNQPQHF. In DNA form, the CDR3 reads TGTGCCAGCAACACCCCGCTCGCTTACAATCAGCCCCAGCATTTT.

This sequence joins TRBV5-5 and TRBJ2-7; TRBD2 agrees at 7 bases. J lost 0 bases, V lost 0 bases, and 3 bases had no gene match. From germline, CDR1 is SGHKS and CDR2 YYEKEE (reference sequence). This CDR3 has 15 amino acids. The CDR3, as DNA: TGTGCCAGCAGCTTGGCGGGGGGAACCTCCTACGAGCAGTACTTC. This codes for CASSLAGGTSYEQYF.

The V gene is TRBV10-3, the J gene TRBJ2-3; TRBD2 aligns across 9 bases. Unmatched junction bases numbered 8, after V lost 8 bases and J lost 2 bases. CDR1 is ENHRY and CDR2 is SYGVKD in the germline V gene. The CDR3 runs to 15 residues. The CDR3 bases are TGTGCCATCTCGTCCAGCGGGGGGTTCACAGATACGCAGTATTTT. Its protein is CAISSSGGFTDTQYF.

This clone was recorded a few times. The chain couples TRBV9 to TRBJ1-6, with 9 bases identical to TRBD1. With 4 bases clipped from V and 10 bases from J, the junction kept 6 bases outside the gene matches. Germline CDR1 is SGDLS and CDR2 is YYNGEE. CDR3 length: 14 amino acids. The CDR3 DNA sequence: TGTGCCAGCAGCTTAAGGACAGGGGTCTCACCCCTCCACTTT. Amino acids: CASSLRTGVSPLHF.

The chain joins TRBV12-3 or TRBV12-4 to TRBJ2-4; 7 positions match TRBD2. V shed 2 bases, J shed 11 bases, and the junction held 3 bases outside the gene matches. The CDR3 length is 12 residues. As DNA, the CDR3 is TGTGCCAGCAGTTTAACTAGCGTCCTTCAGTACTTC. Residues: CASSLTSVLQYF.

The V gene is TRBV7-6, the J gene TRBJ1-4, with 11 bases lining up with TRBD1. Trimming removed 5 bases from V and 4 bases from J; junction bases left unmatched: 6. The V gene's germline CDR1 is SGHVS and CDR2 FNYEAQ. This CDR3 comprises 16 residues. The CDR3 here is CASSPGTGGFNEKLFF. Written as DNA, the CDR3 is TGTGCCAGCAGCCCCGGGACAGGGGGATTTAATGAAAAACTGTTTTTT.

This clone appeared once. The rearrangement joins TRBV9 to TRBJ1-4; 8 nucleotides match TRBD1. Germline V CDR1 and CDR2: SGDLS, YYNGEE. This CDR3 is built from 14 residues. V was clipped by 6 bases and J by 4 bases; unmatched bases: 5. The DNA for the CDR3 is TGTGCCAGCACCTCGGACAGGGATAATGAAAAACTGTTTTTT. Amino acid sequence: CASTSDRDNEKLFF. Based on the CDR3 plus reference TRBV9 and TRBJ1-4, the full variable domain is DSGVTQTPKHLITATGQRVTLRCSPRSGDLSVYWYQQSLDQGLQFLIQYYNGEERAKGNILERFSAQQFPDLHSELNLSSLELGDSALYFCASTSDRDNEKLFFGSGTQLSVL.

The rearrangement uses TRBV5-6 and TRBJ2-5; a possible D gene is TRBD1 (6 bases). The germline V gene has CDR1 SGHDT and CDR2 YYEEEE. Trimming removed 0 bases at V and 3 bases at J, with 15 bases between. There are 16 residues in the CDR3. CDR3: CASSLGTGFGEETQYF. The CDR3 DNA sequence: TGTGCCAGCAGCTTGGGAACAGGGTTTGGTGAAGAGACCCAGTACTTC. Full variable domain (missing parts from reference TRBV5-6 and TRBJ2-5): DAGVTQSPTHLIKTRGQQVTLRCSPKSGHDTVSWYQQALGQGPQFIFQYYEEEERQRGNFPDRFSGHQFPNYSSELNVNALLLGDSALYLCASSLGTGFGEETQYFGPGTRLLVL.

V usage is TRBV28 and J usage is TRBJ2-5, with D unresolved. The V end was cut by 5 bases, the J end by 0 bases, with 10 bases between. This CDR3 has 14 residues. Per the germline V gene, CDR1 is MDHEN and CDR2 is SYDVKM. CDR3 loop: CASSRRPYQETQYF. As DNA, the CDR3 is TGTGCCAGCAGTCGCAGGCCCTACCAAGAGACCCAGTACTTC.

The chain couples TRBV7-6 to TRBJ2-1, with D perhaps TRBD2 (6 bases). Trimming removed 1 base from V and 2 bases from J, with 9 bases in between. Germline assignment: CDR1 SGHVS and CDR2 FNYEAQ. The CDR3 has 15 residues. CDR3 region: CASSLDRGTYNEQFF. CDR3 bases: TGTGCCAGCAGCTTAGATCGGGGGACCTACAATGAGCAGTTCTTC.

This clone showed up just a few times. The CDR3 bases are TGTGCCAGCAGCTCTGAGGGGGCCTACAATGAGCAGTTCTTC. This sequence encodes CASSSEGAYNEQFF. The chain has TRBV14 and TRBJ2-1; a weak D match, TRBD1 (6 bases). Looked up from germline, CDR1 is SGHDN and CDR2 is FVKESK. The CDR3 has 14 amino acids. V lost 5 bases to trimming and J lost 2 bases, with 10 bases between them.

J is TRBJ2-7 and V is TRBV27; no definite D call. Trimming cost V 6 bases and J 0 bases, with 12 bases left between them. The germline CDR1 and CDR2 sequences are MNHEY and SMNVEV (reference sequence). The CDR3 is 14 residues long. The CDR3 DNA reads TGTGCCAGCAGATTTATTCAGGACTCCTACGAGCAGTACTTC. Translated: CASRFIQDSYEQYF.

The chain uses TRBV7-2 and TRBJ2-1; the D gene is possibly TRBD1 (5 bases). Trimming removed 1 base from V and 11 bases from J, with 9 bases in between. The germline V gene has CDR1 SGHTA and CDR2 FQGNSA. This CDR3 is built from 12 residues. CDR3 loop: CASSLGQGKQFF. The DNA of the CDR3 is TGTGCCAGCAGCTTAGGTCAGGGAAAGCAGTTCTTC.

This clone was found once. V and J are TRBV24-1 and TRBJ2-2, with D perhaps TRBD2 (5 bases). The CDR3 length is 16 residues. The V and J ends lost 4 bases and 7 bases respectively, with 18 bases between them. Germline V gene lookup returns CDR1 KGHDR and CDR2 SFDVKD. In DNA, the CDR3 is TGTGCCACCAGTGACCCTGATGGGAGTCACGGCGGGGAGCTGTTTTTT. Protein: CATSDPDGSHGGELFF.

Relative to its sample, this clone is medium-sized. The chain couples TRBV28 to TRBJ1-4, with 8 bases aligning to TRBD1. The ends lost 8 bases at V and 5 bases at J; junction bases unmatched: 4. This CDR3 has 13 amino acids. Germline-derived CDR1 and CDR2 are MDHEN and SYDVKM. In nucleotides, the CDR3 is TGTGCCAGCGAGACAGGGGAAAATGAAAAACTGTTTTTT. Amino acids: CASETGENEKLFF. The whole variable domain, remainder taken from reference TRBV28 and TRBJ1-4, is DVKVTQSSRYLVKRTGEKVFLECVQDMDHENMFWYRQDPGLGLRLIYFSYDVKMKEKGDIPEGYSVSREKKERFSLILESASTNQTSMYLCASETGENEKLFFGSGTQLSVL.

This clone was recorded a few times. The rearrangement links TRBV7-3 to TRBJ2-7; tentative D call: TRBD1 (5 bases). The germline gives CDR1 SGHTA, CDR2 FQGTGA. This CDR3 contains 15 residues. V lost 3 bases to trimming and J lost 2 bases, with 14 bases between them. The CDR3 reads CASSFAAGPTYEQYF. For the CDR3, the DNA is TGTGCCAGCAGCTTTGCGGCAGGGCCCACCTACGAGCAGTACTTC.

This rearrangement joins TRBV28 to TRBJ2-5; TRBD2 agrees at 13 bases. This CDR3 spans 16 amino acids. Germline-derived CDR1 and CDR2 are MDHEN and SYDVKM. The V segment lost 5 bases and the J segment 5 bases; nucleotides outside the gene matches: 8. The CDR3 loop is CASSPTSGGGYETQYF. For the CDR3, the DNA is TGTGCCAGCAGTCCCACTAGCGGGGGGGGTTATGAGACCCAGTACTTC.

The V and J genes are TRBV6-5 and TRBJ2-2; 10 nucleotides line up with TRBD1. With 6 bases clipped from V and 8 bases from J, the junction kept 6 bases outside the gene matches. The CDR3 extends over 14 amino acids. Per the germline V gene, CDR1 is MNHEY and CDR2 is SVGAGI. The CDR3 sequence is CASRRDRGSGELFF. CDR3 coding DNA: TGTGCCAGCAGACGGGACAGGGGATCAGGGGAGCTGTTTTTT.

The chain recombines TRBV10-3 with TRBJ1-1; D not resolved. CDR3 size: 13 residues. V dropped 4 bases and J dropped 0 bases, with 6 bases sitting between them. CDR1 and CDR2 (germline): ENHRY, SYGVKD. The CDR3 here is CAISGALNTEAFF. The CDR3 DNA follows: TGTGCCATCAGTGGGGCCCTGAACACTGAAGCTTTCTTT.

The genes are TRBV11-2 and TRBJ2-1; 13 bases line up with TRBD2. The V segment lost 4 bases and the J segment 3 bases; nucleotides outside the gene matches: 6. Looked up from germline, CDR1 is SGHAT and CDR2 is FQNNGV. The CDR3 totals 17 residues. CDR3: CASSSRLAGGIYNEQFF. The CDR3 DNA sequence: TGTGCCAGCAGCTCCAGACTAGCGGGGGGCATCTACAATGAGCAGTTCTTC.

For the CDR3, the DNA is TGTGCCACCAGTGTTCGGACAGGGTCCCAAGAGACCCAGTACTTC. Its protein is CATSVRTGSQETQYF. The chain couples TRBV24-1 to TRBJ2-5, with TRBD1 matching over 8 bases. There are 15 residues in the CDR3. CDR1 is KGHDR, CDR2 SFDVKD, per germline. V trimming: 5 bases; J trimming: 1 base; junction bases outside the gene matches: 5.

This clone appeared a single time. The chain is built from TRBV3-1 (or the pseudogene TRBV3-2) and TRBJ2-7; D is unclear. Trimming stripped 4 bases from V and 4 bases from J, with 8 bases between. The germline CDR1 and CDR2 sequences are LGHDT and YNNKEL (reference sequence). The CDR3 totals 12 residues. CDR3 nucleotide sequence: TGTGCCAGCAGCCGCCAGATTTACGAGCAGTACTTC. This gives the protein CASSRQIYEQYF.

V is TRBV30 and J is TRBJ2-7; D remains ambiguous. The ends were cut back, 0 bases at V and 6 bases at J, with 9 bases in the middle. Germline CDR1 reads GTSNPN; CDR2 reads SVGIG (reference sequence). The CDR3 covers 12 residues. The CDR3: CAWSVSGFEQYF. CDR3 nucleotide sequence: TGTGCCTGGAGTGTGTCCGGGTTCGAGCAGTACTTC.

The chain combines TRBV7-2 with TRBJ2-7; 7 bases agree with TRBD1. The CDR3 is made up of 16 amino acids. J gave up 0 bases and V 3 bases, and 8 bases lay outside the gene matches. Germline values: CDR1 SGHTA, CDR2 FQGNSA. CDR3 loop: CASSFQSTGISYEQYF. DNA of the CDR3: TGTGCCAGCAGCTTCCAATCGACAGGGATCTCCTACGAGCAGTACTTC.

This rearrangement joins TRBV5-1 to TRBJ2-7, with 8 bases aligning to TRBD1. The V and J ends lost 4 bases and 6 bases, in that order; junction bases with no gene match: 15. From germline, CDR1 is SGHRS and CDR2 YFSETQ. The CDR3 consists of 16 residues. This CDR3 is CASSRIDRDRSPEQYF. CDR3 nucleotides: TGCGCCAGCAGCCGAATCGATCGGGACAGGTCTCCCGAGCAGTACTTC.